Listed below are T cell receptor beta chains from one sample, sequenced in a study of memory CD4+ T cells and cytomegalovirus serostatus. Assay used: immunoSEQ multiplex PCR; TCRdb lists only in-frame clones, some missing. The table shows some 52,000 clones, with around 78% occurring only once. Sequenced input: memory CD4+ T cells from blood. Every receptor here comes from an adult in good health and CMV-seronegative. Both conserved end residues are part of each CDR3. A D gene is named only where the DNA matches it firmly. Size is omitted from some rows. Given values are once, few, many or a class for expanded clones.

>TRBJ2-4|.|.|TRBV28
CASSLAGLENIQYF
TGTGCCAGCAGTTTAGCAGGGCTAGAAAACATTCAGTACTTC
>TRBJ2-2|.|.|TRBV11-3
CASSLAGNTGELFF
TGTGCCAGCAGCTTAGCTGGGAACACCGGGGAGCTGTTTTTT
>TRBJ2-7|.|.|TRBV11-2
CASSFGQGLYEQYF
TGTGCCAGCAGCTTTGGTCAAGGGCTCTACGAGCAGTACTTC
>TRBJ1-5|.|few|TRBV28
CASSLPGDGQPQHF
TGTGCCAGCAGTTTGCCCGGGGATGGTCAGCCCCAGCATTTT
>TRBJ1-2|.|.|TRBV14
CASSQVRGGAAYGYTF
TGTGCCAGCAGCCAAGTGAGAGGAGGGGCAGCCTATGGCTACACCTTC
>TRBJ1-3|.|.|TRBV14
CASSERVGGNTIYF
TGTGCCAGCTCCGAGAGAGTTGGTGGAAACACCATATATTTT
>TRBJ1-2|TRBD1|.|TRBV7-6
CASSSGGSAYGYTF
TGTGCCAGCAGCTCAGGGGGCTCGGCCTATGGCTACACCTTC
>TRBJ2-7|TRBD2|.|TRBV4-1
CASSRLAGDPYEQYF
TGCGCCAGCAGCCGACTAGCGGGAGACCCCTACGAGCAGTACTTC
>TRBJ2-6|TRBD1|.|TRBV28
CASRQKLVDRARSGANVLTF
TGTGCCAGCAGGCAAAAGTTGGTTGACAGGGCGCGCTCTGGGGCCAACGTCCTGACTTTC
>TRBJ1-2|.|.|TRBV11-2
CASSLVKAADYGYTF
TGTGCCAGCAGCTTAGTGAAGGCGGCGGACTATGGCTACACCTTC
>TRBJ2-2|.|few|TRBV7-2
CASSLGTVTGELFF
TGTGCCAGCAGCTTAGGGACAGTCACCGGGGAGCTGTTTTTT
>TRBJ2-2|.|.|TRBV28
CASSLFRGNTGELFF
TGTGCCAGCAGTTTATTTCGGGGGAACACCGGGGAGCTGTTTTTT
>TRBJ1-5|.|.|TRBV28
CASSLVSNQPQHF
TGTGCCAGCAGTTTGGTTAGCAATCAGCCCCAGCATTTT
>TRBJ1-5|.|.|TRBV18
CASSPGRDSNQPQHF
TGTGCCAGCTCACCAGGCAGGGATAGCAATCAGCCCCAGCATTTT
>TRBJ2-7|.|.|TRBV29-1
CSARDSGYEQYF
TGCAGCGCCCGGGACTCAGGCTACGAGCAGTACTTC
>TRBJ2-7|TRBD2|.|TRBV28
CASSLNSGLAGGPYEQYF
TGTGCCAGCAGTTTAAATTCAGGGCTAGCGGGAGGTCCCTACGAGCAGTACTTC
>TRBJ1-5|.|.|TRBV15
CATSRESPNQPQHF
TGTGCCACCAGCAGAGAATCCCCCAATCAGCCCCAGCATTTT
>TRBJ2-5|.|.|TRBV6-1
CASTQTDSVGETQYF
TGTGCCAGCACCCAGACGGACTCTGTAGGGGAGACCCAGTACTTC
>TRBJ1-1|.|.|TRBV5-4
CASSLDLLKGAFF
TGTGCCAGCAGCTTGGACTTACTAAAGGGAGCTTTCTTT
>TRBJ2-7|TRBD1|.|TRBV7-2
CASSAPGQRSYEQYF
TGTGCCAGCAGCGCCCCGGGACAGAGGTCTTACGAGCAGTACTTC
>TRBJ2-3|.|.|TRBV27
CASSLPLGEEYF
TGTGCCAGCAGTTTACCGCTCGGAGAGGAGTATTTT
>TRBJ1-2|TRBD1|.|TRBV10-3
CAISESTGGTGYTF
TGTGCCATCAGTGAGTCGACAGGGGGCACAGGCTACACCTTC
>TRBJ2-4|.|.|TRBV5-1
CASSWLGVEGIQYF
TGCGCCAGCAGCTGGCTAGGGGTAGAGGGCATTCAGTACTTC
>TRBJ2-7|TRBD2|few|TRBV20-1
CSAHQGGEQYF
TGCAGTGCCCACCAGGGAGGGGAGCAGTACTTC
>TRBJ1-5|TRBD1|.|TRBV6-6
CASSTDRGHQPQHF
TGTGCCAGCAGTACGGACAGGGGGCACCAGCCCCAGCATTTT
>TRBJ2-1|.|once|TRBV28
CASSLGYLREQFF
TGTGCCAGCAGTTTAGGCTACCTCCGTGAGCAGTTCTTC
>TRBJ1-5|.|many|TRBV2
CASRSQGNGNQPQHF
TGTGCCAGCAGGTCTCAGGGGAACGGCAATCAGCCCCAGCATTTT
>TRBJ1-1|TRBD1|.|TRBV7-2
CASSLDRGYRAFF
TGTGCCAGCAGCTTAGACAGGGGTTATCGAGCTTTCTTT
>TRBJ2-3|.|once|TRBV7-2
CASSSSTDTQYF
TGTGCCAGCAGCTCTAGCACAGATACGCAGTATTTT
>TRBJ2-3|TRBD2|.|TRBV4-3
CASSQEAGGRNTDTQYF
TGCGCCAGCAGCCAAGAGGCGGGGGGGCGAAACACAGATACGCAGTATTTT
>TRBJ1-2|.|.|TRBV29-1
CSVERQAYGYTF
TGCAGCGTTGAACGACAGGCCTATGGCTACACCTTC
>TRBJ2-7|.|.|TRBV28
CASTLSGSTGEQYF
TGTGCCAGCACCTTGAGCGGTTCAACGGGGGAGCAGTACTTC
>TRBJ1-2|.|.|TRBV19
CASSIDLGSSIYYGYTF
TGTGCCAGTAGTATAGATCTCGGGAGTTCCATATACTATGGCTACACCTTC
>TRBJ1-1|.|.|TRBV27
CASSSFGEEEAFF
TGTGCCAGCAGTTCCTTTGGGGAGGAAGAAGCTTTCTTT
>TRBJ1-2|TRBD1|.|TRBV5-1
CASSPGGTGANYGYTF
TGCGCCAGCAGCCCCGGCGGGACAGGGGCTAACTATGGCTACACCTTC
>TRBJ1-1|.|few|TRBV5-4
CASSLVTTGNTEAFF
TGTGCCAGCAGCTTAGTAACCACCGGGAACACTGAAGCTTTCTTT
>TRBJ1-1|.|.|TRBV7-3
CASSLTGPGNTEAFF
TGTGCCAGCAGCTTAACGGGCCCGGGAAACACTGAAGCTTTCTTT
>TRBJ2-1|.|.|TRBV7-7
CASSIRRGSEQFF
TGTGCTAGCAGCATCAGGAGGGGCAGCGAGCAGTTCTTC
>TRBJ1-1|.|.|TRBV19
CASFPRGGSNTEAFF
TGTGCCAGCTTTCCTAGGGGGGGTTCGAACACTGAAGCTTTCTTT
>TRBJ2-5|.|.|TRBV6-5
CASSYQLTGRQETQYF
TGTGCCAGCAGTTATCAATTGACGGGGCGCCAAGAGACCCAGTACTTC
>TRBJ2-7|TRBD1|.|TRBV7-2
CASSVGQASYEQYF
TGTGCCAGCAGCGTGGGACAGGCCAGCTACGAGCAGTACTTC
>TRBJ2-2|.|few|TRBV5-1
CASSPLLDLQTGELFF
TGCGCCAGCAGCCCTCTCCTCGACCTACAGACCGGGGAGCTGTTTTTT
>TRBJ2-7|TRBD1|.|TRBV11-3
CASSLETGGEYEQYF
TGTGCCAGCAGCTTAGAGACAGGGGGCGAATACGAGCAGTACTTC
>TRBJ1-2|.|.|TRBV19
CASRRQATVNYGYTF
TGTGCCAGTAGGAGACAGGCAACTGTGAACTATGGCTACACCTTC
>TRBJ1-2|.|.|TRBV28
CASSLPGGGYTF
TGTGCCAGCAGTTTGCCGGGAGGTGGCTACACCTTC
>TRBJ1-4|.|.|TRBV11-2
CASSNRDGNALGGEKLFF
TGTGCCAGCAGCAACCGGGACGGGAATGCTCTCGGTGGTGAAAAACTGTTTTTT
>TRBJ1-2|TRBD1|.|TRBV7-8
CASSPAGQPNNYGYTF
TGTGCCAGCAGCCCGGCGGGACAGCCGAATAACTATGGCTACACCTTC
>TRBJ2-5|.|.|TRBV7-9
CASGEAGRQETQYF
TGTGCCAGCGGAGAAGCAGGGCGCCAAGAGACCCAGTACTTC